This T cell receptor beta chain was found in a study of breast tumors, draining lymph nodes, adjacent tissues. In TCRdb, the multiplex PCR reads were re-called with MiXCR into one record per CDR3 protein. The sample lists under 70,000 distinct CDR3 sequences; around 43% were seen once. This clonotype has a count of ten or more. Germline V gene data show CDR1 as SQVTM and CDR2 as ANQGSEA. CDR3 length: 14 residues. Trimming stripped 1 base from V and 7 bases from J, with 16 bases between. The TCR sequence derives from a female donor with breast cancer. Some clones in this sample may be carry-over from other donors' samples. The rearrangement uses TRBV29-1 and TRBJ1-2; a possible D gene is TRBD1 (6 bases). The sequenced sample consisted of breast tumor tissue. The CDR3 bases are TGCAGCGTTGAAGGATCAGGGGCCGGTGGTGGCTACACCTTC. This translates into CSVEGSGAGGGYTF.